Listed here are 4 T cell receptor beta chains from one sample, sequenced in a study of blood T cell repertoires in COVID-19. Produced via immunoSEQ multiplex PCR; TCRdb's table is partial and in-frame only. The repertoire holds more than 110,000 clones, with 70% to 80% as singletons. Sequencing used peripheral blood. The receptors were gathered from a man between 60 and 75 years old with acute or convalescent COVID-19.

The gene calls are TRBV27 and TRBJ2-7, with TRBD1 as a possible D gene (6 bases). The germline V and J ends were trimmed by 5 bases and 2 bases, with 10 bases remaining between them. CDR1 and CDR2 (germline): MNHEY, SMNVEV (reference sequence). The CDR3 is 13 amino acids. This CDR3 reads CASSTGHTYEQYF. In DNA form, the CDR3 reads TGTGCCAGCAGTACGGGACACACCTACGAGCAGTACTTC.

This clone was observed a handful of times. The chain carries TRBV4-3 and TRBJ1-2, with TRBD1 matching over 7 bases. Looked up from germline, CDR1 is LGHNA and CDR2 is YSLEER. The CDR3 is made up of 17 amino acids. The trim removed 1 base at V and 4 bases at J, leaving 12 bases unmatched. The CDR3 loop reads CASSQGGLGGQAYGYTF. CDR3 sequence (DNA): TGCGCCAGCAGCCAAGGAGGGTTAGGGGGCCAGGCCTATGGCTACACCTTC.

The chain carries TRBV19 and TRBJ1-2; D gene ambiguous. V shed 5 bases and J shed 1 base, with 11 bases lying between them. CDR1 LNHDA and CDR2 SQIVND come from the germline V gene (reference sequence). CDR3 length: 14 residues. CDR3 DNA: TGTGCCAGTAGTGTCGGGATCCTTAACTATGGCTACACCTTC. As protein: CASSVGILNYGYTF.

The V and J genes are TRBV25-1 and TRBJ2-1; D is ambiguous. V lost 5 bases and J 0 bases, leaving 11 bases between the germline ends. This CDR3 contains 15 residues. Germline CDR1 is MGHDK and CDR2 is SYGVNS. The CDR3 protein is CASSTTTNSYNEQFF. The DNA of the CDR3 is TGTGCCAGCAGTACTACTACGAACTCCTACAATGAGCAGTTCTTC.